This T cell receptor beta chain was identified in a study of neurological immune-mediated disorders. General study findings and limits: HTLV-1-associated myelopathy ranked highest for TCR clonal expansion and multiple sclerosis lowest, beneath healthy controls.

This clonotype was seen many times. The target antigen is unknown. Trimming took 0 bases from V and 9 from J; bases not matched to a gene: 14. The CDR3 runs to 17 residues. CDR1 is SGHKS and CDR2 is YYEKEE in the germline V gene (reference sequence). Every sequencing run generated over 190 million TCR-beta sequences from 15-18 subjects. A single record per CDR3 protein comes from TCRdb applying MiXCR to the 5' RACE reads. Of over 55,000 distinct CDR3 sequences listed, about 10% are singletons. Time point given: longitudinal time-point 1 (baseline). Sequencing was performed on PBMCs. The receptor was isolated from a male donor with HTLV-1-associated myelopathy (HAM/TSP). The rearrangement joins TRBV5-5 to TRBJ1-5; 8 bases line up with TRBD1. CDR3 loop: CASSLGGYGQGLGPQHF. The CDR3 bases are TGTGCCAGCAGCTTGGGAGGCTACGGACAGGGATTGGGGCCCCAGCATTTT.